This TCR beta chain emerged from a study of beta chain features in type 1 diabetes. Only a few counts were recorded for this clone. The antigen is not known. This CDR3 comprises 14 residues. Germline CDR1 LNHDA, CDR2 SQIVND (reference sequence). V lost 3 bases, J lost 3 bases, and 11 bases lay in between. Investigators reverse transcribed all isolated RNA, so they sequenced expressed TCRB transcripts. The repertoire was sequenced with immunoSEQ multiplex PCR; TCRdb's copy has only in-frame clones and lacks some. The sample shows around 320,000 clones, about 15% of them seen only once. General study points: The VDJ junctions of type 1 diabetes patients carried fewer insertions and more deletions.

Sequenced material: central memory CD4+ T cells from blood. This clonotype originated in a man aged 25-45 years in good health. The chain carries TRBV19 and TRBJ1-2; tentative D call: TRBD1 (5 bases). The CDR3 region has the DNA TGTGCCAGTAGTATTTGGGGGAATGACTATGGCTACACCTTC. It specifies CASSIWGNDYGYTF.